The clone carrying this T cell receptor (beta chain) was observed a single time. J lost 5 bases, V lost 5 bases, and 9 bases had no gene match. CDR1 is SEHNR, CDR2 FQNEAQ, per germline (reference sequence). This CDR3 contains 15 residues. The data were obtained in a study of blood T cell repertoires in COVID-19. Profiled with immunoSEQ multiplex PCR; TCRdb holds only in-frame clones, not every one. The data hold 120,000 to 150,000 clones, with more than 70% observed a single time. The rearrangement joins TRBV7-9 to TRBJ2-4; 7 nucleotides agree with TRBD2. Material: peripheral blood. The receptor comes from a man between 60 and 75 years old with active or convalescent COVID-19. The CDR3 DNA is TGTGCCAGCAGCCAGATTGCTAGCGGACAAAACATTCAGTACTTC. It codes for CASSQIASGQNIQYF.